In this sample, the clone carrying this T cell receptor (beta chain) turned up many times. Its antigen remains unknown. Hyperthyroidism patients were newly diagnosed, ill under 2 months, and aged 18 to 65 years. As diagnostic evidence, clinical symptoms, serum thyroxine, TRAb, thyroid ultrasound and orbital computed tomography were relied upon. The sample belongs to a study of Graves' ophthalmopathy and Graves' hyperthyroidism. Study in general: Calling hyperthyroidism stable required that no ophthalmopathy show up within 18 months of follow-up.

Whole-study findings and limits: Also, most clonotypes expanded in the thyroid above 0.001 frequency appeared in blood.

The CDR3 runs to 15 residues. CDR1 is SGHVS and CDR2 is FNYEAQ in the germline V gene. V was shortened by 5 bases and J by 0 bases, with 10 bases between the two germline ends. RNA transcripts were the template, and TCR beta CDR3 regions were amplified from them. First-round RT-PCR relied on HTBI primers, and a second-round multiplex PCR came next. A single record per CDR3 protein comes from TCRdb applying MiXCR to the multiplex PCR reads. The profile shows approximately 540,000 distinct CDR3 sequences, just under 40% of them singletons. Specimen: peripheral blood or thyroid tissue (not recorded which). The receptor's source is an adult man with Graves' hyperthyroidism. This chain connects TRBV7-6 to TRBJ2-2; a weak D match, TRBD1 (5 bases). The CDR3 DNA follows: TGTGCCAGCAGCCGTAGGGGCCCGAACACCGGGGAGCTGTTTTTT. Its protein is CASSRRGPNTGELFF.